These 9 T cell receptor beta chains came from one sample sequenced in a study of blood T cell repertoires in COVID-19. Here immunoSEQ multiplex PCR was the method, and the copy in TCRdb shows in-frame clones only, minus some. The sample yields about 380,000 clones, more than 75% seen once. The sample taken for sequencing was PBMCs or T cells enriched from blood (not recorded which). These receptor sequences come from a woman aged 18-29 years who had recovered from COVID-19.

The chain is built from TRBV12-3 or TRBV12-4 and TRBJ2-2, with D hard to call. The CDR3 has 13 residues. V was clipped by 2 bases and J by 6 bases, with 7 bases between them. The CDR3: CASSLMAAGELFF. As DNA, the CDR3 is TGTGCCAGCAGTTTAATGGCCGCCGGGGAGCTGTTTTTT.

V gene TRBV4-3 combines with J gene TRBJ1-4, with 8 bases fitting TRBD1. Germline V gene data show CDR1 as LGHNA and CDR2 as YSLEER. The CDR3 runs 18 residues. The ends lost 0 bases at V and 2 bases at J; junction bases unmatched: 8. CDR3 protein: CASSQDIQGVSTNEKLFF. The CDR3 DNA reads as TGCGCCAGCAGCCAAGATATACAGGGGGTGTCGACTAATGAAAAACTGTTTTTT.

This chain uses TRBV5-5 with TRBJ1-5; 8 bases are a match to TRBD1. V was pared by 3 bases and J by 2 bases, with 10 bases of the junction left unmatched. Germline CDR1 reads SGHKS; CDR2 reads YYEKEE (reference sequence). The CDR3 is made up of 17 amino acids. CDR3 nucleotides: TGTGCCAGCAGCTCATGGCCGGGACAGGCACGCAATCAGCCCCAGCATTTT. It translates to CASSSWPGQARNQPQHF.

The chain has TRBV12-5 and TRBJ2-1; D is unresolved. The germline V gene encodes CDR1 LGHNT and CDR2 FRNRAP. The V end was cut by 9 bases, the J end by 1 base, with 16 bases between. The CDR3 has 15 residues. The CDR3, as DNA: TGTGCTAGACGATCACCCGCAGGTTCCTACAATGAGCAGTTCTTC. It is translated as CARRSPAGSYNEQFF.

The rearrangement uses TRBV23-1 and TRBJ1-4, with TRBD1 matching 7 bases. TRBV23-1 is flagged as an ORF with uncertain function. This CDR3 is built from 15 residues. Unmatched junction bases numbered 8, after V lost 3 bases and J lost 7 bases. The CDR3 sequence: CASSHETGSCEKLFF. CDR3 nucleotides: TGCGCCAGCAGTCACGAGACAGGGTCTTGTGAAAAACTGTTTTTT.

The gene calls are TRBV11-1 and TRBJ2-1; 9 positions match TRBD2. Germline V CDR1 and CDR2: SGHAT, FQDESV (reference sequence). The V and J ends lost 3 bases and 3 bases, in that order; junction bases with no gene match: 3. The CDR3 runs 15 residues. CDR3 sequence (DNA): TGTGCCAGCAGCTTCCGCGGGGGGGTCTACAATGAGCAGTTCTTC. Translated: CASSFRGGVYNEQFF. Combining the CDR3 with reference TRBV11-1 and TRBJ2-1 gives the whole variable domain EAEVAQSPRYKITEKSQAVAFWCDPISGHATLYWYRQILGQGPELLVQFQDESVVDDSQLPKDRFSAERLKGVDSTLKIQPAELGDSAMYLCASSFRGGVYNEQFFGPGTRLTVL.

The V and J genes are TRBV4-1 and TRBJ1-1; D might be TRBD1 (6 bases). This CDR3 contains 13 residues. Germline V gene sequence: CDR1 MGHRA, CDR2 YSYEKL. Trimming took off 4 bases at V and 5 bases at J, with 11 bases between the two ends. The CDR3 is CASSLGQGTEAFF. The CDR3 DNA follows: TGCGCCAGCAGCCTGGGCCAGGGGACTGAAGCTTTCTTT.

The chain combines TRBV9 with TRBJ2-3; 11 bases are shared with TRBD2. Germline lookup yields CDR1 SGDLS and CDR2 YYNGEE. The CDR3 is made up of 14 amino acids. With V trimmed by 4 bases and J by 5 bases, 3 bases remained unmatched. The CDR3 DNA sequence: TGTGCCAGCAGCACTAGCGGGGGCGTAGATACGCAGTATTTT. Its translation: CASSTSGGVDTQYF.

This clone was observed a few times. The chain employs TRBV10-2 and TRBJ2-5; a weak D match, TRBD1 (6 bases). Trimming stripped 7 bases from V and 3 bases from J, with 24 bases between. The CDR3 totals 17 residues. Germline-derived CDR1 and CDR2 are WSHSY and SAAADI. This CDR3 is CASTGVVGASNKETQYF. As DNA, the CDR3 is TGCGCCAGCACCGGGGTGGTGGGGGCTAGCAATAAAGAGACCCAGTACTTC.